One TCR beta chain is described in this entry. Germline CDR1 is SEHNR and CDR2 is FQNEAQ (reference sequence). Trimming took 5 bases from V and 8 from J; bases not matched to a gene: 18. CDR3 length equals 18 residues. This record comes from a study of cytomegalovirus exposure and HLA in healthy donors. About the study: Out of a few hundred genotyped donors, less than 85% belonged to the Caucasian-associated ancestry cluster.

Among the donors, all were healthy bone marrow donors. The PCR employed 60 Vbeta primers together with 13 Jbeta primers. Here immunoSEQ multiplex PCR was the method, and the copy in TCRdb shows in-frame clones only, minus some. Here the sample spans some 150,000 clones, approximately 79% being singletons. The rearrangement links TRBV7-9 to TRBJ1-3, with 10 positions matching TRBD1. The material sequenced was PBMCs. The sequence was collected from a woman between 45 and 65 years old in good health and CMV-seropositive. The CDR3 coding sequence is TGTGCCAGCAGCCCGAGAATTAGGGACAGGGGCCTCTCTGACACCATATATTTT. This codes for CASSPRIRDRGLSDTIYF.